This passage covers 8 T cell receptor beta chains from one sample sequenced in a study of cytomegalovirus exposure and HLA in healthy donors (dated by TCRdb to the late 2010s). Libraries were prepared through the immunoSEQ multiplex PCR assay. For the multiplex PCR, a mixture combining 60 forward primers for TCR Vbeta segments and 13 reverse primers for TCR Jbeta segments was used. This immuneACCESS table, as held by TCRdb, lists in-frame sequences with V and J called but not all clones. Of the missing ones, under half trace to an unresolved V gene in checked studies; the others have no known cause. The sample table lists fewer than 200,000 clones, roughly four fifths of them with a count of one. The biggest ten clones account for approximately 11% of the sample. The sample was PBMCs. The receptors derive from a man aged 50 to 59 in good health and CMV-seropositive.

This chain joins TRBV5-6 and TRBJ2-7; unclear D gene. From germline, CDR1 is SGHDT and CDR2 YYEEEE. This CDR3 has 13 amino acids. Trimming took off 0 bases at V and 7 bases at J, with 11 bases between the two ends. CDR3 protein: CASSLARPREQYF. The CDR3, as DNA: TGTGCCAGCAGCTTGGCGCGGCCGCGGGAGCAGTACTTC.

The J gene is TRBJ1-4, the V gene TRBV30, with D maybe TRBD1 (5 bases). Trimming took 4 bases from V and 6 from J, leaving 12 bases between them. The germline V gene has CDR1 GTSNPN and CDR2 SVGIG (reference sequence). The CDR3 spans 13 residues. The CDR3 loop reads CAWTDTGDEKLFF. DNA for the CDR3: TGTGCCTGGACTGACACGGGGGATGAAAAACTGTTTTTT.

This clone was seen a few times. The chain recombines TRBV28 with TRBJ2-3; 8 bases map to TRBD2. CDR3 length: 16 amino acids. V dropped 3 bases and J dropped 4; count of bases not matched to a gene: 9. Germline values: CDR1 MDHEN, CDR2 SYDVKM. The CDR3 sequence is CASSFLSGGFADTQYF. The CDR3 bases are TGTGCCAGCAGTTTTCTTTCGGGAGGGTTCGCAGATACGCAGTATTTT. Looking up the rest from reference TRBV28 and TRBJ2-3 gives the full variable domain: DVKVTQSSRYLVKRTGEKVFLECVQDMDHENMFWYRQDPGLGLRLIYFSYDVKMKEKGDIPEGYSVSREKKERFSLILESASTNQTSMYLCASSFLSGGFADTQYFGPGTRLTVL.

The chain links TRBV28 to TRBJ2-7; possible D gene TRBD1, 5 bases. V was trimmed by 2 bases and J by 3 bases, leaving 11 bases between them. The V gene's germline CDR1 is MDHEN and CDR2 SYDVKM. This CDR3 spans 14 amino acids. Written as DNA, the CDR3 is TGTGCCAGCAGTTTACAGGGCCCGAACTACGAGCAGTACTTC. Amino acid sequence: CASSLQGPNYEQYF. Full variable domain (missing parts from reference TRBV28 and TRBJ2-7): DVKVTQSSRYLVKRTGEKVFLECVQDMDHENMFWYRQDPGLGLRLIYFSYDVKMKEKGDIPEGYSVSREKKERFSLILESASTNQTSMYLCASSLQGPNYEQYFGPGTRLTVT.

The rearrangement joins TRBV18 to TRBJ1-6; D is perhaps TRBD1 (5 bases). Trimming took off 4 bases at V and 13 bases at J, with 20 bases between the two ends. This CDR3 has 15 residues. CDR1 is KGHSH, CDR2 LQKENI, per germline. The CDR3 loop reads CASSRTSTMGLPLHF. The CDR3 bases are TGTGCCAGCTCACGGACGTCAACGATGGGGCTTCCCCTCCACTTT.

The chain uses TRBV28 and TRBJ2-7, with D uncertain. The CDR3 extends over 12 amino acids. V lost 6 bases to trimming and J lost 3 bases, with 9 bases between them. The V gene's germline CDR1 is MDHEN and CDR2 SYDVKM. CDR3 region: CASSPLLYEQYF. The CDR3 DNA follows: TGTGCCAGCAGCCCCCTCCTCTACGAGCAGTACTTC.

The V and J genes are TRBV19 and TRBJ1-5; tentative D call: TRBD1 (5 bases). This CDR3 is 15 amino acids long. Trimming took off 7 bases at V and 0 bases at J, with 13 bases between the two ends. Per the germline V gene, CDR1 is LNHDA and CDR2 is SQIVND (reference sequence). Written as DNA, the CDR3 is TGTGCCAGTATGTTAACAGGCCATAGCAATCAGCCCCAGCATTTT. Protein: CASMLTGHSNQPQHF.

This clone was seen only a few times. The V and J genes are TRBV4-1 and TRBJ2-1; TRBD2 matches at 8 bases. The CDR3 totals 18 residues. V lost 2 bases and J lost 2; bases outside the gene matches: 11. Germline CDR1 reads MGHRA; CDR2 reads YSYEKL. CDR3 amino acids: CASSQPGERETPYNEQFF. CDR3 in DNA: TGCGCCAGCAGCCAACCCGGTGAGCGGGAGACGCCCTACAATGAGCAGTTCTTC.